These 10 T cell receptor beta chains originate from one sample sequenced in a study of blood T cell repertoires in COVID-19. Produced via immunoSEQ multiplex PCR; TCRdb's table is partial and in-frame only. The sample has about 200,000 clones, about 83% seen once. The sequenced sample consisted of PBMCs or T cells enriched from blood (not recorded which). The receptors were gathered from a man in his forties with acute COVID-19.

This clone was recorded only once. The V gene is TRBV9, the J gene TRBJ2-7; weak D call: TRBD2 (6 bases). The germline V and J ends were trimmed by 0 bases and 0 bases, with 10 bases remaining between them. Germline CDR1 SGDLS, CDR2 YYNGEE. The CDR3 is 15 amino acids. The CDR3 bases are TGTGCCAGCAGCGTAGACGCTAGCGCCTCCTACGAGCAGTACTTC. Translation: CASSVDASASYEQYF.

The chain joins TRBV7-2 to TRBJ2-1; D might be TRBD1 (6 bases). This CDR3 has 16 amino acids. Trimming stripped 5 bases from V and 7 bases from J, with 21 bases between. CDR1 SGHTA and CDR2 FQGNSA come from the germline V gene. For the CDR3, the DNA is TGTGCCAGCAGCCCCATCCTAGGGGGAGTAGGGAATGAGCAGTTCTTC. This gives the protein CASSPILGGVGNEQFF.

J is TRBJ1-2 and V is TRBV7-9; 9 nucleotides match TRBD1. Looked up from germline, CDR1 is SEHNR and CDR2 is FQNEAQ (reference sequence). The V and J ends lost 4 bases and 2 bases, in that order; junction bases with no gene match: 2. CDR3 length: 14 residues. The CDR3 protein is CASSWGTGNYGYTF. DNA of the CDR3: TGTGCCAGCAGCTGGGGGACAGGGAACTATGGCTACACCTTC.

This rearrangement joins TRBV2 to TRBJ1-3, with no clear D. V lost 1 base to trimming and J lost 0 bases, with 10 bases between them. Germline assignment: CDR1 SNHLY and CDR2 FYNNEI. The CDR3 spans 16 residues. The DNA of the CDR3 is TGTGCCAGCAGTGAAGATTTCGGACTCTCTGGAAACACCATATATTTT. This translates into CASSEDFGLSGNTIYF.

The V gene is TRBV7-8, the J gene TRBJ2-1; 14 nucleotides line up with TRBD2. Trimming removed 5 bases from V and 9 bases from J; junction bases left unmatched: 6. Germline CDR1 is SGHVS and CDR2 is FQNEAQ. CDR3 length equals 15 residues. The CDR3 loop reads CASSQTSGRASEQFF. In DNA, the CDR3 is TGTGCCAGCAGCCAGACTAGCGGGAGGGCCAGTGAGCAGTTCTTC.

The chain recombines TRBV5-1 with TRBJ2-1; 8 bases map to TRBD1. After removal of 4 bases from V and 5 bases from J, the junction contained 8 bases not matched to a gene. Germline V CDR1 and CDR2: SGHRS, YFSETQ. This CDR3 contains 15 residues. CDR3 sequence reads: CASSETGQDNNEQFF. CDR3 in DNA: TGCGCCAGCAGCGAGACGGGACAGGACAACAATGAGCAGTTCTTC.

This chain uses TRBV28 with TRBJ2-6; D is undetermined. The germline CDR1 and CDR2 sequences are MDHEN and SYDVKM. CDR3 length: 15 residues. Trimming shortened V by 4 bases and J by 2 bases, and 9 bases separated the two germline ends. The CDR3 nucleotides are TGTGCCAGCAGTTCCCAGCGAACTGGGGCCAACGTCCTGACTTTC. Amino acids: CASSSQRTGANVLTF.

The gene calls are TRBV3-1 (or the pseudogene TRBV3-2) and TRBJ2-3, with 7 bases aligning to TRBD2. Germline loops: CDR1 LGHDT, CDR2 YNNKEL (reference sequence). The CDR3 covers 14 residues. The V and J ends lost 4 bases and 5 bases, in that order; junction bases with no gene match: 6. Written as DNA, the CDR3 is TGTGCCAGCAGCCTAGCGGGCCCTGAAGATACGCAGTATTTT. Encoded protein: CASSLAGPEDTQYF.

The chain carries TRBV9 and TRBJ2-3; 16 bases match TRBD2. CDR1 is SGDLS, CDR2 YYNGEE, per germline. V lost 4 bases to trimming and J lost 4 bases; unmatched junction nucleotides: 15. This CDR3 spans 20 amino acids. The DNA of the CDR3 is TGTGCCAGCAGCAGACCGGGACTAGCGGGAGGGCCGATGGGTCCAGATACGCAGTATTTT. Its protein is CASSRPGLAGGPMGPDTQYF.

This chain connects TRBV29-1 to TRBJ1-2; TRBD1 matches at 9 bases. V trimming: 5 bases; J trimming: 4 bases; junction bases outside the gene matches: 11. Germline lookup yields CDR1 SQVTM and CDR2 ANQGSEA. The CDR3 runs to 15 residues. CDR3 sequence reads: CSVKGDRVVSYGYTF. The CDR3 coding sequence is TGCAGCGTTAAGGGGGACAGGGTTGTTAGCTATGGCTACACCTTC.